This TCR beta chain stems from a study of blood T cell repertoires in COVID-19. Here immunoSEQ multiplex PCR was the method, and the copy in TCRdb shows in-frame clones only, minus some. The table includes around 200,000 clones, 85% detected once. The TCR sequence derives from a man aged 40-49 years who had recovered from COVID-19. Material: PBMCs or T cells enriched from blood (not recorded which).

The CDR3 loop reads CASSQVAGGPYEQYF. For the CDR3, the DNA is TGTGCCAGCAGCCAAGTCGCGGGAGGGCCCTACGAGCAGTACTTC. The chain has TRBV3-1 (or the pseudogene TRBV3-2) and TRBJ2-7; TRBD2 agrees at 9 bases. The germline CDR1 and CDR2 sequences are LGHDT and YNNKEL (reference sequence). The CDR3 has 15 amino acids. The V segment lost 1 base and the J segment 2 bases; nucleotides outside the gene matches: 3.